This TCR beta chain was captured by sequencing in a study of cytomegalovirus exposure and HLA in healthy donors. This PCR relied on a set of 60 Vbeta primers and 13 Jbeta primers. Repertoires were generated with immunoSEQ multiplex PCR, while TCRdb's copy carries only in-frame clones and drops some. The ten top clones account for more than 4.5%, within a sample of around 40,000 clones. CDR1 MNHEY and CDR2 SMNVEV come from the germline V gene (reference sequence). The length of the CDR3 is 14 residues. The J segment lost 5 bases and the V segment lost 4 bases, leaving 7 bases of the junction unmatched.

The rearrangement links TRBV27 to TRBJ2-7; 8 positions match TRBD1. The sample taken for sequencing was PBMCs. This sequence was found in a human donor in good health. CDR3: CASSSGQGVDEQYF. CDR3 bases: TGTGCCAGCAGTTCTGGACAGGGAGTAGACGAGCAGTACTTC.